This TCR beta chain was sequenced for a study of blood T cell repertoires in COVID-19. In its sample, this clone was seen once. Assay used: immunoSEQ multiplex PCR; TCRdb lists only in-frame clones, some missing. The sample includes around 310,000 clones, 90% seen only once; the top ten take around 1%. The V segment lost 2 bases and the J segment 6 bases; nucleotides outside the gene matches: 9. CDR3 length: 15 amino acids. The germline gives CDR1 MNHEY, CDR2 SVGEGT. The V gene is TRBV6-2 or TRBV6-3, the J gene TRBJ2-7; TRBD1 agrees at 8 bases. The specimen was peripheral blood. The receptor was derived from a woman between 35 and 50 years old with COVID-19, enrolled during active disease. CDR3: CASSYVLQGASEQYF. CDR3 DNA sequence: TGTGCCAGCAGTTACGTTCTTCAGGGGGCCAGCGAGCAGTACTTC.